The 15 T cell receptor beta chains given below trace back to one sample, sequenced in a study of blood T cell repertoires in COVID-19. This table comes from immunoSEQ multiplex PCR, and its TCRdb copy is limited to in-frame clones, with some not included. This table holds approximately 280,000 clones, 85% found once. The sample taken for sequencing was PBMCs or T cells enriched from blood (not recorded which). The origin of the receptors is a woman between 45 and 65 years old who had recovered from COVID-19.

DNA for the CDR3: TGTGCCAGCAGTGAAGCGCGTCTTGAAGCTTTCTTT. Its translation: CASSEARLEAFF. J is TRBJ1-1 and V is TRBV2; D not certain. V shed 0 bases and J shed 7 bases, with 6 bases lying between them. The CDR3 loop spans 12 amino acids. Looked up from germline, CDR1 is SNHLY and CDR2 is FYNNEI.

The chain has TRBV10-3 and TRBJ2-2; TRBD1 aligns across 7 bases. The germline V gene encodes CDR1 ENHRY and CDR2 SYGVKD. Germline trimming cut 9 bases from V and 0 bases from J; bases unmatched to any gene: 10. The CDR3 loop spans 16 amino acids. In DNA form, the CDR3 reads TGTGCCATTAGAGGGACAGCACCGACGAACACCGGGGAGCTGTTTTTT. Protein product: CAIRGTAPTNTGELFF.

This clone is a singleton in its sample. The J gene is TRBJ1-5, the V gene TRBV5-5; unclear D gene. Germline V gives CDR1 SGHKS, CDR2 YYEKEE (reference sequence). Trimming stripped 5 bases from V and 0 bases from J, with 9 bases between. This CDR3 has 14 amino acids. This chain's CDR3 is CASSPTVSNQPQHF. DNA for the CDR3: TGTGCCAGCAGTCCCACAGTTAGCAATCAGCCCCAGCATTTT.

This clone was counted only a few times. The genes are TRBV5-1 and TRBJ1-3; D is ambiguous. This CDR3 has 15 amino acids. Germline V CDR1 and CDR2: SGHRS, YFSETQ. Trimming cost V 0 bases and J 0 bases, with 7 bases left between them. CDR3 coding DNA: TGCGCCAGCAGCTTGGCCGAGTTCTCTGGAAACACCATATATTTT. The encoded protein is CASSLAEFSGNTIYF.

This clone was picked up a small number of times. The V gene is TRBV5-5, the J gene TRBJ1-1; D gene ambiguous. This CDR3 has 13 amino acids. V shed 3 bases and J shed 7 bases, with 13 bases lying between them. CDR1 is SGHKS, CDR2 YYEKEE, per germline (reference sequence). The CDR3: CASSWGDYSEAFF. In nucleotides, the CDR3 is TGTGCCAGCAGCTGGGGAGACTACAGTGAAGCTTTCTTT.

The V call is TRBV2, the J call TRBJ1-1; D gene unclear. The CDR3 totals 15 residues. V lost 3 bases to trimming and J lost 1 base, with 12 bases between them. Germline V gene sequence: CDR1 SNHLY, CDR2 FYNNEI. This chain's CDR3 is CASSELGSWNTEAFF. The CDR3 DNA reads TGTGCCAGCAGTGAGTTGGGCAGTTGGAACACTGAAGCTTTCTTT.

This rearrangement joins TRBV5-1 to TRBJ2-7, with D possibly matching TRBD1 (6 bases). The CDR3 is 17 residues long. The V and J ends lost 0 bases and 7 bases respectively, with 23 bases between them. Germline V lookup: CDR1 SGHRS, CDR2 YFSETQ. The CDR3 spells CASSLGLDSSAGGEQYF. The DNA for the CDR3 is TGCGCCAGCAGCTTGGGGTTGGACAGCTCCGCAGGCGGAGAGCAGTACTTC.

V and J are TRBV11-2 and TRBJ2-2; 8 bases fit TRBD2. CDR1 is SGHAT and CDR2 is FQNNGV in the germline V gene. The J segment lost 7 bases and the V segment lost 6 bases, leaving 10 bases of the junction unmatched. The CDR3 length is 15 residues. The CDR3 region has the DNA TGTGCCAGCAGTCCGGGACTAGTGGGGTACGGGGAGCTGTTTTTT. This sequence encodes CASSPGLVGYGELFF.

V and J are TRBV5-5 and TRBJ2-2; weak D call: TRBD1 (5 bases). Germline V lookup: CDR1 SGHKS, CDR2 YYEKEE (reference sequence). There are 15 residues in the CDR3. Trimming cost V 0 bases and J 6 bases, with 12 bases left between them. DNA of the CDR3: TGTGCCAGCAGCTTGGTGCAGGGATACGCCGGGGAGCTGTTTTTT. This encodes CASSLVQGYAGELFF.

Concerning this clone: A junction boundary mismatches the germline segment, possibly from a read error. The genes are TRBV7-2 and TRBJ1-5; tentatively, D is TRBD1 (6 bases). The germline V gene encodes CDR1 SGHTA and CDR2 FQGNSA. CDR3 size: 14 residues. The CDR3 loop is CASSLAQGNQPQHF. The DNA for the CDR3 is TGTGCCAGCAGCTTAGCACAGGGCAACCAGCCCCAGCATTTT.

The chain joins TRBV11-2 to TRBJ1-1; tentatively, D is TRBD1 (6 bases). Trimming removed 3 bases from V and 4 bases from J, with 12 bases in between. Germline CDR1 reads SGHAT; CDR2 reads FQNNGV. The CDR3 length is 14 residues. CDR3 loop: CASSLNRVGTEAFF. CDR3 bases: TGTGCCAGCAGCTTGAACAGGGTGGGCACTGAAGCTTTCTTT.

This clone has a handful of counts. The chain employs TRBV5-1 and TRBJ2-3; weak D call: TRBD2 (6 bases). This CDR3 has 13 residues. Per germline, CDR1 SGHRS and CDR2 YFSETQ. Trimming took 7 bases from V and 0 from J, leaving 9 bases between them. The CDR3, as DNA: TGCGCCAGCGCGGGACCTAGCACAGATACGCAGTATTTT. Translation: CASAGPSTDTQYF.

The V gene is TRBV3-1 (or the pseudogene TRBV3-2), the J gene TRBJ1-6; 7 bases map to TRBD1. The J segment lost 6 bases and the V segment lost 1 base, leaving 9 bases of the junction unmatched. The CDR3 consists of 17 residues. CDR1 LGHDT and CDR2 YNNKEL come from the germline V gene (reference sequence). The CDR3: CASSQGFAGQINSPLHF. In DNA, the CDR3 is TGTGCCAGCAGCCAAGGTTTCGCGGGACAGATTAATTCACCCCTCCACTTT.

The V call is TRBV13, the J call TRBJ2-7; 9 positions match TRBD1. The CDR3 has 12 residues. V lost 4 bases, J lost 8 bases, and 3 bases stayed unmatched. Germline V gives CDR1 PRHDT, CDR2 FYEKMQ (reference sequence). CDR3 loop: CASSSDRGKQYF. Here the CDR3 DNA reads TGTGCCAGCAGCTCGGACAGGGGAAAGCAGTACTTC.

This clone occurred a few times. CDR3: CASRNRGNTEAFF. CDR3 DNA: TGTGCCAGCAGAAACAGGGGGAACACTGAAGCTTTCTTT. This sequence joins TRBV6-5 and TRBJ1-1, with 7 bases identical to TRBD1. CDR1 and CDR2 from the germline V gene are MNHEY and SVGAGI. With V trimmed by 6 bases and J by 1 base, 2 bases remained unmatched. The CDR3 length is 13 residues.